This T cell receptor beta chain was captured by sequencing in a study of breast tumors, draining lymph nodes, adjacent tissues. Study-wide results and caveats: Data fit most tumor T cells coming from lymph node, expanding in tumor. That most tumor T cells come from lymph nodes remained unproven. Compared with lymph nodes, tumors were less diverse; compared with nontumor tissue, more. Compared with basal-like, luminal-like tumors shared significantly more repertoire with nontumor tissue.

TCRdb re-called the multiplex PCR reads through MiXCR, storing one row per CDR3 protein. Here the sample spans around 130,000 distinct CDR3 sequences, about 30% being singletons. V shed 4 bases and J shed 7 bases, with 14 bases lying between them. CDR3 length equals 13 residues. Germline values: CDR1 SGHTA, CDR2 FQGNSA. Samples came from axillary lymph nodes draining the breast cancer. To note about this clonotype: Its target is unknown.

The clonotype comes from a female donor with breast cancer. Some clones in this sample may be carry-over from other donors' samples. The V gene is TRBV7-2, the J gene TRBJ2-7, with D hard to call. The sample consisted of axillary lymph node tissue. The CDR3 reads CASSSTSAGEQYV. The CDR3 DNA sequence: TGTGCCAGCAGCTCAACGTCGGCCGGGGAGCAGTACGTC.